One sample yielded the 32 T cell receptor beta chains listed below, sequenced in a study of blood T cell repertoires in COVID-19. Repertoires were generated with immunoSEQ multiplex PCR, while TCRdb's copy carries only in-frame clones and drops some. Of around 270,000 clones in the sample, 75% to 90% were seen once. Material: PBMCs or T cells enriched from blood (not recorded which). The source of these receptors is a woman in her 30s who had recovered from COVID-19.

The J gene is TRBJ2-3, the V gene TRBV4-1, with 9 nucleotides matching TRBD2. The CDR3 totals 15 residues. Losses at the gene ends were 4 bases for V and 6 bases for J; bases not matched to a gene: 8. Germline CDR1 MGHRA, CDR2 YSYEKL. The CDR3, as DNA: TGCGCCAGCAGCCGAGTCGGGGGGACTAGCGATACGCAGTATTTT. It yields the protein CASSRVGGTSDTQYF.

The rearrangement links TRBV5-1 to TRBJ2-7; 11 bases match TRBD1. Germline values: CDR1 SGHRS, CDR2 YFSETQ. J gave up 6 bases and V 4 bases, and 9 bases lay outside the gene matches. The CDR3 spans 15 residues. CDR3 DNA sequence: TGCGCCAGCAGCGCTCTCCCCGGGACAGGGGGCGAGCAGTACTTC. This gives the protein CASSALPGTGGEQYF.

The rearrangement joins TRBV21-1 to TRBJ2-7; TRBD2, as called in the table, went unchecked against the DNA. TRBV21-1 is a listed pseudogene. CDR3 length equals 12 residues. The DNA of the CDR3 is TGTGCCAGCACCGACGGGGGGCACGAGCAGTACTTC. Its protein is CASTDGGHEQYF.

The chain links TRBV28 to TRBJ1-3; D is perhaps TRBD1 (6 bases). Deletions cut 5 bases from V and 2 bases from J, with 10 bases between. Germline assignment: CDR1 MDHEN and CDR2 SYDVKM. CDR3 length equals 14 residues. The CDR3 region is CASSEGTTGNTIYF. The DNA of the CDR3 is TGTGCCAGCAGTGAAGGGACAACTGGAAACACCATATATTTT.

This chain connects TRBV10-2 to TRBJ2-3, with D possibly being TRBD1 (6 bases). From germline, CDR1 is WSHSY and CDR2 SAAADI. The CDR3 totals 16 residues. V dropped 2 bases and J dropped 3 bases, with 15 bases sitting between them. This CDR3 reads CASSEIGGGRTDTQYF. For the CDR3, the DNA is TGCGCCAGCAGTGAGATAGGGGGTGGGAGAACAGATACGCAGTATTTT.

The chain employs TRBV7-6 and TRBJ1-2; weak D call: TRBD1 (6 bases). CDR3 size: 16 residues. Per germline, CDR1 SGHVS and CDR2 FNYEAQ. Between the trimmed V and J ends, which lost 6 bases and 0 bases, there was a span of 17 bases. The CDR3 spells CASSEMGAQANYGYTF. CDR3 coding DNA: TGTGCCAGCAGTGAAATGGGGGCCCAAGCTAACTATGGCTACACCTTC.

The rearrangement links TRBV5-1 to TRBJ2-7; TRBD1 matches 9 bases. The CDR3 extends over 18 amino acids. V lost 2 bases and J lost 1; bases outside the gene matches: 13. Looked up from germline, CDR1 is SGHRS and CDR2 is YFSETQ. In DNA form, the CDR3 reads TGCGCCAGCAGCTTAGGACAGGGGTGGCTTAGGTATTCCTACGAGCAGTACTTC. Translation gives CASSLGQGWLRYSYEQYF.

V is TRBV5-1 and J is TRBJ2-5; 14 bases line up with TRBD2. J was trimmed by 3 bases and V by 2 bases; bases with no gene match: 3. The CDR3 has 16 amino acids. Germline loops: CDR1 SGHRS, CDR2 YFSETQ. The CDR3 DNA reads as TGCGCCAGCAGCTTCGGGACTAGCGGGAGTGAAGAGACCCAGTACTTC. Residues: CASSFGTSGSEETQYF.

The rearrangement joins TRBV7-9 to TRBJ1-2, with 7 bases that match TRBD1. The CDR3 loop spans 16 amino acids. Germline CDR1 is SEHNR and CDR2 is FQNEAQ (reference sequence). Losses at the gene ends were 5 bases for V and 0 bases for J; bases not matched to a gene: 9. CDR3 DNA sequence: TGTGCCAGCAGCGACCTCCGGGACAGAACTAACTATGGCTACACCTTC. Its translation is CASSDLRDRTNYGYTF.

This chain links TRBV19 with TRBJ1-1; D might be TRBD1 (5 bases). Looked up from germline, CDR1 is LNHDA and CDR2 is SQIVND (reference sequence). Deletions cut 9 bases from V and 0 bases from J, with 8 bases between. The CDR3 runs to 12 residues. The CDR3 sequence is CASRTMNTEAFF. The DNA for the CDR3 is TGTGCCAGCCGGACAATGAACACTGAAGCTTTCTTT.

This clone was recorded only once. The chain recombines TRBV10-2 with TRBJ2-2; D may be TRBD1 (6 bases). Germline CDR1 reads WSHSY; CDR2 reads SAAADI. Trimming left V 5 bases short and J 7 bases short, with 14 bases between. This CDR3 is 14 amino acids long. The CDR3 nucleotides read TGCGCCAGCAGTCCCGGGACATACAGCGGGGAGCTGTTTTTT. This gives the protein CASSPGTYSGELFF.

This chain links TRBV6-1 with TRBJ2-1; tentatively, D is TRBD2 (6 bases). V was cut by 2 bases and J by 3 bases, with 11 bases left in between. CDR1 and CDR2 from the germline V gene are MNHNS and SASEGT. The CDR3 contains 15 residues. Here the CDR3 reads CASSEHGGGYNEQFF. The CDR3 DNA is TGTGCCAGCAGTGAACACGGGGGTGGCTACAATGAGCAGTTCTTC.

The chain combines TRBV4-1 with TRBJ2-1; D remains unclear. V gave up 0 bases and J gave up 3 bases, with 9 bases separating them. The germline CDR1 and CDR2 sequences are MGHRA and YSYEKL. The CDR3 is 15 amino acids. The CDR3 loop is CASSQEASNYNEQFF. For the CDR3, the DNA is TGCGCCAGCAGCCAAGAGGCTTCAAACTACAATGAGCAGTTCTTC.

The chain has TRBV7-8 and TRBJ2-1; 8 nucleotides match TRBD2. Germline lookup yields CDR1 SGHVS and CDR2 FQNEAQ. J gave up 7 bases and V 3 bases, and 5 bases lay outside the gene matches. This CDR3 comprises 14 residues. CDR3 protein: CASSFPGRGNEQFF. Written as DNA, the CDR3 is TGTGCCAGCAGCTTCCCCGGGAGGGGGAATGAGCAGTTCTTC.

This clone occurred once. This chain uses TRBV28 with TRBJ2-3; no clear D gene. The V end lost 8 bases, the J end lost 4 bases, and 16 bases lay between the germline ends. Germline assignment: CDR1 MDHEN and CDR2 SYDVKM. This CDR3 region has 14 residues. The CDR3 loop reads CASQLLLAPDTQYF. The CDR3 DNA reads TGTGCCAGCCAACTTCTATTAGCCCCAGATACGCAGTATTTT.

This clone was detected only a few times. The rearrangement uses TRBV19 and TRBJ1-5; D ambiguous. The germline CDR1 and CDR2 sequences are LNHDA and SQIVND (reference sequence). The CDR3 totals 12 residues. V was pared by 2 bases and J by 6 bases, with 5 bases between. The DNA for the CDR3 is TGTGCCAGTAGTATACAACTTCAGCCCCAGCATTTT. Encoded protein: CASSIQLQPQHF. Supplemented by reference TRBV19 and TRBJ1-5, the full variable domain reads DGGITQSPKYLFRKEGQNVTLSCEQNLNHDAMYWYRQDPGQGLRLIYYSQIVNDFQKGDIAEGYSVSREKKESFPLTVTSAQKNPTAFYLCASSIQLQPQHFGDGTRLSIL.

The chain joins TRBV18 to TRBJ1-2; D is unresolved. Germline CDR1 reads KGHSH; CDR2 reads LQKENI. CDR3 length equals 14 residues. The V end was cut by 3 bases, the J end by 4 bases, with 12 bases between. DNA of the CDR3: TGTGCCAGCTCACCTCCGCAGGATATCTATGGCTACACCTTC. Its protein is CASSPPQDIYGYTF.

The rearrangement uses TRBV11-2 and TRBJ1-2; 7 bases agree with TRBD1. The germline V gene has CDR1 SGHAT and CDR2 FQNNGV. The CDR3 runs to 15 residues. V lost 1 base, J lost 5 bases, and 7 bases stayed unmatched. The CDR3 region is CASSLATGTAYGYTF. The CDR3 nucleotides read TGTGCCAGCAGCTTAGCCACCGGGACAGCGTATGGCTACACCTTC.

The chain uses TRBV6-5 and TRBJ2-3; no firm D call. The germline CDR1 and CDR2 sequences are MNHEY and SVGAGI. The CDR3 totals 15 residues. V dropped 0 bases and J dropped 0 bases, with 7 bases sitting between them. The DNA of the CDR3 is TGTGCCAGCAGTTACTCGAGAAGCAGCACAGATACGCAGTATTTT. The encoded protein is CASSYSRSSTDTQYF.

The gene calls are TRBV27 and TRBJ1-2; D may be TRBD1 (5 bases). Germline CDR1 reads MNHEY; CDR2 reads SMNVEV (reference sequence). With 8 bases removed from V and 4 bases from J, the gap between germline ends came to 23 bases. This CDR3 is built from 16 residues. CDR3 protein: CASLVRDFGFGYGYTF. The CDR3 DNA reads TGTGCCAGCCTGGTCCGGGACTTTGGGTTTGGCTATGGCTACACCTTC.

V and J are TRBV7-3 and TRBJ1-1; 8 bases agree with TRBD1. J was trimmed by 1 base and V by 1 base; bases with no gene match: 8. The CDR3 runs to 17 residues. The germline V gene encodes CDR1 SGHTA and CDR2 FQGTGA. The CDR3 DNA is TGTGCCAGCAGCTTAATTCACTCCGGGACAGGGAACACTGAAGCTTTCTTT. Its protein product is CASSLIHSGTGNTEAFF.

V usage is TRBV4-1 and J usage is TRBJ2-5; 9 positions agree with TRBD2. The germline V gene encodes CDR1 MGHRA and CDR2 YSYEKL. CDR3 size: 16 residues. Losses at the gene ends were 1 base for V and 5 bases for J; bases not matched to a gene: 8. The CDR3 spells CASSQVLREGQETQYF. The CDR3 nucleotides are TGCGCCAGCAGCCAAGTTTTGCGGGAGGGCCAGGAGACCCAGTACTTC.

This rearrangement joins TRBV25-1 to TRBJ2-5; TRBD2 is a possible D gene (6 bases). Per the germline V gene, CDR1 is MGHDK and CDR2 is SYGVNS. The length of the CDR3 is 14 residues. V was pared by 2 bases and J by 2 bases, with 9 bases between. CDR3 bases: TGTGCCAGCAGTGAAAAGCGGGTACAAGAGACCCAGTACTTC. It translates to CASSEKRVQETQYF.

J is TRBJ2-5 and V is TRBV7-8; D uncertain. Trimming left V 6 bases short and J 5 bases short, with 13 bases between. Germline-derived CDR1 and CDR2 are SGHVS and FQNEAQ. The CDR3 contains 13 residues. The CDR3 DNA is TGTGCCAGCAGAAAAGCCCGCATGGAGACCCAGTACTTC. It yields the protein CASRKARMETQYF.

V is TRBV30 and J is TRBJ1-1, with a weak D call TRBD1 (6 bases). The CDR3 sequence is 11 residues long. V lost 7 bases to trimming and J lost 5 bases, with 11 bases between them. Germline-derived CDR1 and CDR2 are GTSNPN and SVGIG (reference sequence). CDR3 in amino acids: CASERGTEAFF. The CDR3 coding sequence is TGTGCCTCGGAAAGGGGGACTGAAGCTTTCTTT.

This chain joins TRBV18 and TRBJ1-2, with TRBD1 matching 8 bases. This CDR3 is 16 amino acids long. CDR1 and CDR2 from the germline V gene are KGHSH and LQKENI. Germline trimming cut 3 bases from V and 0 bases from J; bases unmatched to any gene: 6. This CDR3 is CASSPGQGRANYGYTF. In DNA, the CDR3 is TGTGCCAGCTCACCCGGACAGGGAAGGGCTAACTATGGCTACACCTTC.

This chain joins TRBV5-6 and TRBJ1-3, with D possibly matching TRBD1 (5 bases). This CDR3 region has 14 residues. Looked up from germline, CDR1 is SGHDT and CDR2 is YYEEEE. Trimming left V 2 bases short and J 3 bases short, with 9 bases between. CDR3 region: CASSFRQRGNTIYF. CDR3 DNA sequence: TGTGCCAGCAGCTTTAGACAGCGTGGAAACACCATATATTTT.

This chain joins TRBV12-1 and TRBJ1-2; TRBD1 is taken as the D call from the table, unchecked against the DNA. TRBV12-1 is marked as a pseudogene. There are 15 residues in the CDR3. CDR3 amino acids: CASSSGARDSYGYTF. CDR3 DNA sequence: TGTGCCAGCAGCTCGGGGGCCCGGGACAGCTATGGCTACACCTTC.

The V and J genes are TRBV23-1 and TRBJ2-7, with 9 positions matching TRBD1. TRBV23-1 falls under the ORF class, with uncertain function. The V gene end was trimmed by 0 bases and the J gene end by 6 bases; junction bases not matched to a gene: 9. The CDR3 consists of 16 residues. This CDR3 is CASSQSSPGQGPEQYF. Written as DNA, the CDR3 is TGCGCCAGCAGTCAATCCTCTCCGGGACAGGGTCCCGAGCAGTACTTC.

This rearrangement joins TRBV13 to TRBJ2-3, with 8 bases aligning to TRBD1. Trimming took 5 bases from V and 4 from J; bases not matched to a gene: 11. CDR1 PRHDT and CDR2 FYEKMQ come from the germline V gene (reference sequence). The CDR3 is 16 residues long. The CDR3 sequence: CASSPFPDRAPDTQYF. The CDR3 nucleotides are TGTGCCAGCAGCCCTTTTCCGGACAGGGCCCCAGATACGCAGTATTTT.

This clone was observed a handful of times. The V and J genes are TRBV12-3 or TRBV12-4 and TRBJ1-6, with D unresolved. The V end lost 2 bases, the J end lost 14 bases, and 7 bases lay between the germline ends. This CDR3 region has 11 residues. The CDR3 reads CASSLWPALHF. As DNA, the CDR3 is TGTGCCAGCAGTTTATGGCCAGCCCTCCACTTT.

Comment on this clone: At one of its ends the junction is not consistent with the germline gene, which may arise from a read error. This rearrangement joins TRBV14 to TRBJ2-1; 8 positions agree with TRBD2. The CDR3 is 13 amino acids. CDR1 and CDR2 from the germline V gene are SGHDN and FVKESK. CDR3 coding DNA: TGTGCCAGCAGCCTCAGCGGGGGCACAATTAGGCTCTTC. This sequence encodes CASSLSGGTIRLF.